This entry lists 6 T cell receptor beta chains sequenced from one sample in a study of long-term antiretroviral therapy in people with HIV. Assay version v3.0 of immunoSEQ was used, and it was run at survey level. Repertoires were generated with immunoSEQ multiplex PCR, while TCRdb's copy carries only in-frame clones and drops some. Of 15,000 to 20,000 clones detected, around nine tenths appear once; the ten largest clones hold approximately 12%. Sample: unsorted PBMCs, taken 6.9 years after starting antiretroviral therapy. Receptor source: a middle-aged man with HIV.

The chain couples TRBV27 to TRBJ2-7; 7 bases fit TRBD2. V shed 4 bases and J 3 bases; nucleotides not matched to a gene: 6. The CDR3 extends over 14 amino acids. CDR1 is MNHEY and CDR2 is SMNVEV in the germline V gene (reference sequence). CDR3 protein: CASSWASGDYEQYF. CDR3 coding DNA: TGTGCCAGCAGTTGGGCTAGCGGTGACTACGAGCAGTACTTC.

The V and J genes are TRBV5-6 and TRBJ2-5; D gene uncertain. Germline-derived CDR1 and CDR2 are SGHDT and YYEEEE. The V end lost 1 base, the J end lost 0 bases, and 7 bases lay between the germline ends. The CDR3 runs 14 residues. CDR3 loop: CASSLYTYQETQYF. The CDR3 DNA reads as TGTGCCAGCAGCTTGTACACGTACCAAGAGACCCAGTACTTC.

The chain recombines TRBV6-6 with TRBJ2-3; possible D gene TRBD1, 6 bases. Between the trimmed V and J ends, which lost 6 bases and 0 bases, there was a span of 10 bases. CDR1 and CDR2 (germline): MNHNY, SVGAGI (reference sequence). This CDR3 region has 14 residues. CDR3 nucleotide sequence: TGTGCCAGCAGAGTAGGGGGAAGCACAGATACGCAGTATTTT. It yields the protein CASRVGGSTDTQYF.

The chain joins TRBV13 to TRBJ1-1, with D possibly TRBD1 on 5 matching bases. The V and J ends lost 5 bases and 6 bases respectively, with 16 bases between them. CDR3 length equals 14 residues. Germline loops: CDR1 PRHDT, CDR2 FYEKMQ (reference sequence). The CDR3 DNA reads as TGTGCCAGCAGCCCCAAACGAGGGGACCCTGAAGCTTTCTTT. Translated, it gives CASSPKRGDPEAFF.

This clone has a single count. The J gene is TRBJ2-3, the V gene TRBV9; 9 bases match TRBD2. Germline values: CDR1 SGDLS, CDR2 YYNGEE. Trimming cost V 3 bases and J 5 bases; bases outside gene matches: 4. The length of the CDR3 is 14 residues. CDR3 residues: CASSAIAGVDTQYF. CDR3 DNA sequence: TGTGCCAGCAGCGCTATAGCGGGAGTAGATACGCAGTATTTT.

The sample holds one count of this clone. V and J are TRBV9 and TRBJ2-1; TRBD1 agrees at 7 bases. V trimming: 2 bases; J trimming: 3 bases; junction bases outside the gene matches: 5. Germline V gene lookup returns CDR1 SGDLS and CDR2 YYNGEE. The CDR3 loop spans 15 amino acids. CDR3 coding DNA: TGTGCCAGCAGCGTGAAGGGGGCGATCTACAATGAGCAGTTCTTC. Translated: CASSVKGAIYNEQFF.